This T cell receptor beta chain was captured by sequencing in a study of vaccination and CD4 T cells after COVID-19. The study's findings and limits: Among those convalescent, a median 86.3% of reactive clones emerged solely post-vaccination. The median number of SARS-CoV-2-reactive clonotypes increased from about 20 to 38, a change that did not reach significance.

Germline V lookup: CDR1 GTSNPN, CDR2 SVGIG (reference sequence). V lost 0 bases and J lost 0, with 6 bases in between. This CDR3 is built from 15 residues. Treatment in this sample: roughly 10-day PBMC culture with coronavirus spike peptide pools or control peptides (ViraFEST assay). In this sample, this clonotype turned up a few times. As yet, its antigen is unknown. Cultured CD4+ T-cell DNA underwent Oncomine TCR Beta short-read sequencing. In TCRdb, the PCR reads were re-called with MiXCR into one record per CDR3 protein. The sample includes roughly 14,000 distinct CDR3 sequences, about two fifths of them seen just once.

This TCR was sampled from a human donor who had recovered from COVID-19. The sequencing input was CD4+ T cells from blood, cultured in vitro. The chain recombines TRBV30 with TRBJ2-6; TRBD2 is a possible D gene (6 bases). DNA for the CDR3: TGTGCCTGGAGTGTGGGAGGCTCTGGGGCCAACGTCCTGACTTTC. Translated: CAWSVGGSGANVLTF.